Listed below are T cell receptor beta chains from one sample, sequenced in a study of cytomegalovirus exposure and HLA in healthy donors. The data were produced by immunoSEQ multiplex PCR, yet TCRdb's version contains in-frame clones alone and is incomplete. The table has some 130,000 clones, 80% seen once. Sequenced input: PBMCs. The receptors derive from a man aged 25 to 45 in good health and CMV-seronegative. Both conserved end residues are part of each CDR3. D genes are given only for firm matches. For some rows the clone size is stated as once, few or many, or as a class when expanded; others skip it.

v_call	clone_size	j_call	d_call	cdr3_aa	cdr3_nt
TRBV5-1	NA	TRBJ1-1	TRBD1	CASSPQGARGTEAFF	TGCGCCAGCAGCCCACAGGGGGCGCGGGGGACTGAAGCTTTCTTT
TRBV18	once	TRBJ2-7	NA	CASSQTGEVNEQYF	TGTGCCAGCTCACAGACTGGGGAGGTCAACGAGCAGTACTTC
TRBV10-1	NA	TRBJ2-7	TRBD2	CASSEGSGRGYEQYF	TGCGCCAGCAGTGAAGGTAGCGGGAGAGGCTACGAGCAGTACTTC
TRBV7-2	NA	TRBJ2-5	TRBD1	CASSPGDRLYQYF	TGTGCCAGCAGCCCCGGGGACAGGCTATACCAGTACTTC
TRBV2	few	TRBJ1-5	TRBD1	CASSRPGTGGRGQPQHF	TGTGCCAGCAGTCGTCCCGGGACAGGGGGCAGGGGGCAGCCCCAGCATTTT
TRBV11-2	once	TRBJ2-7	TRBD2	CASSWGLAGGFEQYF	TGTGCCAGCAGCTGGGGACTAGCGGGAGGGTTCGAGCAGTACTTC
TRBV28	NA	TRBJ2-3	TRBD2	CAAGGGSTDTQYF	TGTGCCGCGGGGGGGGGCAGCACAGATACGCAGTATTTT
TRBV30	few	TRBJ2-2	NA	CAWSLQMNTGELFF	TGTGCCTGGAGTTTGCAGATGAACACCGGGGAGCTGTTTTTT
TRBV28	once	TRBJ2-1	TRBD1	CASSETGDFYNEQFF	TGTGCCAGCAGTGAGACAGGGGATTTCTACAATGAGCAGTTCTTC
TRBV5-4	few	TRBJ2-7	TRBD1	CASSLIGQGGDEQYF	TGTGCCAGCAGCTTGATCGGACAGGGCGGGGACGAGCAGTACTTC
TRBV25-1	NA	TRBJ2-7	TRBD1	CASSDPGTGNEQYF	TGTGCCAGCAGTGACCCCGGGACAGGTAACGAGCAGTACTTC
TRBV19	NA	TRBJ1-2	NA	CASSIATGIPSDGYTF	TGTGCCAGTAGTATAGCCACAGGGATACCCTCAGATGGCTACACCTTC
TRBV5-6	NA	TRBJ2-7	NA	CASSLMGLYYEQYF	TGTGCCAGCAGCTTGATGGGACTTTACTACGAGCAGTACTTC
TRBV28	NA	TRBJ2-3	NA	CASSRSGTQQYF	TGTGCCAGCAGCCGCAGTGGGACACAGCAGTATTTT
TRBV10-2	NA	TRBJ2-7	NA	CASSMTNGLEQYF	TGCGCCAGCAGTATGACTAACGGCCTCGAGCAGTACTTC
TRBV18	NA	TRBJ2-7	NA	CASSPRRAGEQYF	TGTGCCAGCTCACCTCGAAGGGCGGGCGAGCAGTACTTC
TRBV29-1	NA	TRBJ2-3	NA	CSVVVPRGSDTQYF	TGCAGCGTTGTCGTACCTAGAGGATCAGATACGCAGTATTTT
TRBV15	NA	TRBJ2-7	NA	CATSSVPSFPPYEQYF	TGTGCCACCAGCAGTGTCCCTAGCTTCCCGCCTTACGAGCAGTACTTC
TRBV10-2	once	TRBJ2-1	TRBD2	CASSETSGAFDEQFF	TGCGCCAGCAGTGAGACTAGCGGAGCCTTTGATGAGCAGTTCTTC
TRBV27	NA	TRBJ2-3	NA	CASSLFLRHPEADTQYF	TGTGCCAGCAGTTTGTTCCTCCGGCACCCAGAGGCAGATACGCAGTATTTT
TRBV10-2	few	TRBJ1-4	TRBD1	CASSGQGVSDEKLFF	TGCGCCAGCAGTGGGCAGGGGGTTAGTGACGAAAAACTGTTTTTT
TRBV6-1	NA	TRBJ2-7	TRBD1	CASSGQGRLSYEQYF	TGTGCCAGCAGTGGACAGGGGCGTTTATCCTACGAGCAGTACTTC
TRBV9	NA	TRBJ2-7	NA	CASSVSFSEQYF	TGTGCCAGCAGCGTTTCCTTTTCCGAGCAGTACTTC
TRBV21-1	NA	TRBJ2-2	NA	CASNQGQTAVPPGELFF	TGTGCCAGCAACCAGGGGCAAACCGCCGTGCCGCCCGGGGAGCTGTTTTTT
TRBV27	NA	TRBJ1-1	NA	CASSALGGRTEAFF	TGTGCCAGCAGTGCCCTGGGGGGAAGGACTGAAGCTTTCTTT
TRBV28	NA	TRBJ2-7	TRBD1	CASSFMGQADEQYF	TGTGCCAGCAGTTTTATGGGACAGGCCGACGAGCAGTACTTC
TRBV7-2	NA	TRBJ2-3	NA	CASSILDYIDTQYF	TGTGCCAGCAGCATACTGGACTATATAGATACGCAGTATTTT
TRBV30	NA	TRBJ1-4	TRBD1	CAWSAGTGGNEKLFF	TGTGCCTGGAGTGCCGGGACAGGAGGTAATGAAAAACTGTTTTTT
TRBV7-2	once	TRBJ2-7	TRBD1	CASSLNRGHEQYF	TGTGCCAGCAGCTTAAATAGGGGGCACGAGCAGTACTTC
TRBV28	NA	TRBJ2-2	NA	CASSLPGVGAGELFF	TGTGCCAGCAGTTTACCGGGAGTCGGGGCCGGGGAGCTGTTTTTT
TRBV19	NA	TRBJ2-1	TRBD2	CASSFLAGGNEQFF	TGTGCCAGTAGTTTTCTAGCGGGAGGGAATGAGCAGTTCTTC
TRBV5-4	NA	TRBJ2-5	TRBD1	CALARTGELGETQYF	TGTGCCTTGGCGCGGACAGGGGAATTAGGCGAGACCCAGTACTTC
TRBV7-6	NA	TRBJ2-7	TRBD2	CASSTGTSGRYEQYF	TGTGCCAGCAGCACCGGGACTAGCGGGAGGTACGAGCAGTACTTC
TRBV9	NA	TRBJ2-3	TRBD2	CASSVGIAGGSDTQYF	TGTGCCAGCAGCGTAGGGATCGCGGGAGGTTCAGATACGCAGTATTTT
TRBV27	NA	TRBJ2-5	NA	CASSAWTQQETQYF	TGTGCCAGCAGTGCGTGGACACAACAAGAGACCCAGTACTTC
TRBV5-4	few	TRBJ2-5	NA	CASSPEGLETQYF	TGTGCCAGCAGCCCGGAGGGCCTCGAGACCCAGTACTTC
TRBV5-1	few	TRBJ2-7	TRBD1	CASSWGQGASYEQYF	TGCGCCAGCAGCTGGGGACAGGGCGCCTCCTACGAGCAGTACTTC
TRBV30	few	TRBJ2-3	NA	CAWSVLTGTGSDTQYF	TGTGCCTGGAGTGTTCTTACAGGGACGGGATCAGATACGCAGTATTTT
TRBV10-3	NA	TRBJ2-4	TRBD2	CAISESLGTSGSGGKNIQYF	TGTGCCATCAGTGAGTCACTTGGGACTAGCGGGAGCGGGGGCAAAAACATTCAGTACTTC
TRBV9	NA	TRBJ1-1	NA	CASRGRVDTEAFF	TGTGCCAGCAGGGGGAGGGTGGACACTGAAGCTTTCTTT
TRBV28	few	TRBJ1-1	NA	CASSPPREDTEAFF	TGTGCCAGCAGCCCGCCTCGGGAAGACACTGAAGCTTTCTTT
TRBV30	NA	TRBJ1-1	NA	CAWSPRGGAFF	TGTGCCTGGAGTCCCAGAGGCGGAGCTTTCTTT
TRBV7-9	once	TRBJ2-3	NA	CASSQTTGSTDTQYF	TGTGCCAGCAGCCAAACCACGGGAAGCACAGATACGCAGTATTTT
TRBV6-6	NA	TRBJ2-1	NA	CASSYGGTGVRELFF	TGTGCCAGCAGTTACGGAGGTACGGGAGTCCGGGAGTTGTTCTTC
TRBV5-6	few	TRBJ1-1	TRBD1	CASSFGTVNTEAFF	TGTGCCAGCAGCTTTGGGACAGTGAACACTGAAGCTTTCTTT
TRBV18	once	TRBJ2-1	NA	CASSPPSRDEQFF	TGTGCCAGCTCACCCCCTTCCCGGGATGAGCAGTTCTTC
TRBV14	NA	TRBJ2-1	TRBD2	CASSRREGLGEQFF	TGTGCCAGCAGCAGGCGGGAGGGCCTGGGCGAGCAGTTCTTC
TRBV5-6	NA	TRBJ2-7	TRBD2	CASTSGATYEQYF	TGTGCCAGTACTAGCGGGGCGACCTACGAGCAGTACTTC
TRBV18	NA	TRBJ2-3	NA	CASSPPGTDTQYF	TGTGCCAGCTCACCACCCGGGACAGATACGCAGTATTTT
TRBV2	NA	TRBJ2-5	TRBD1	CASRPRTGEETQYF	TGTGCCAGCAGGCCCAGGACAGGGGAAGAGACCCAGTACTTC
TRBV28	NA	TRBJ1-2	NA	CASSLIARSYTF	TGTGCCAGCAGTTTAATAGCTAGGAGCTACACCTTC
TRBV28	NA	TRBJ2-7	TRBD2	CASRSSLAGGPYEQYF	TGTGCCAGCAGATCTAGCTTGGCGGGAGGGCCGTACGAGCAGTACTTC
TRBV29-1	NA	TRBJ2-7	TRBD2	CSVVSSGRGEQYF	TGCAGCGTTGTATCCAGCGGGAGGGGAGAGCAGTACTTC